This TCR beta chain came from a study of blood T cell repertoires in COVID-19. As for the study in general: The origin of the acute and convalescent COVID-19 samples was the United States, Italy and Spain. The cDNA or gDNA used as material had been derived from T cells, B-cell-depleted T cells, or PBMCs.

The ends lost 2 bases at V and 1 base at J; junction bases unmatched: 6. The CDR3 loop spans 16 amino acids. Germline V CDR1 and CDR2: MNHEY, SVGAGI. Original processing notes: Estimates of nucleated cell counts were drawn from the amplification of reference gene primers. Only in-frame clones appear in the TCRdb table, and some are missing; sequencing was by immunoSEQ multiplex PCR. V, J and clone size are those of that table, while D and trimming were read from the DNA. This sample yields 200,000 to 250,000 clones, of which more than 85% are seen a single time; under 9% belongs to the top ten. Sequencing used peripheral blood. The V gene is TRBV6-5, the J gene TRBJ2-5; 8 bases agree with TRBD2. The receptor was derived from a woman between 65 and 79 years old with active or convalescent COVID-19. The CDR3 is CASSYGAGGVQETQYF. CDR3 sequence (DNA): TGTGCCAGCAGTTACGGGGCGGGGGGCGTCCAAGAGACCCAGTACTTC.